Listed here is a single TCR beta chain. Its antigen remains unknown. This specimen comes from a study of cytomegalovirus exposure and HLA in healthy donors. Study outcomes and limitations: Earlier findings revealed that most TCR beta V segments proved productive either about 87% or about 30% of the time.

Germline-derived CDR1 and CDR2 are SEHNR and FQNEAQ (reference sequence). Trimming shortened V by 6 bases and J by 5 bases, and 10 bases separated the two germline ends. There are 13 residues in the CDR3. The primer mix had 60 Vbeta and 13 Jbeta primers. The method was immunoSEQ multiplex PCR; TCRdb's version includes in-frame clones alone and lacks a portion of them. This sample's table has 65,000 to 80,000 clones. V is TRBV7-9 and J is TRBJ1-4, with D unresolved. The source material was PBMCs. This receptor was identified in a female donor in good health and CMV-seropositive. The CDR3 nucleotides are TGTGCCAGCAGGGGCAGTATAAATGAAAAACTGTTTTTT. This translates into CASRGSINEKLFF.